The clone carrying this TCR beta chain has a single count. This CDR3 spans 15 amino acids. Trimming took 0 bases from V and 4 from J, leaving 10 bases between them. Germline V CDR1 and CDR2: SGHRS, YFSETQ. The data belong to a study of PD-L1 blockade in urothelial cancer. Here immunoSEQ multiplex PCR was the method, and the copy in TCRdb shows in-frame clones only, minus some. The data show around 45,000 clones, about 87% seen once. Material: PBMCs, obtained around atezolizumab (anti-PD-L1) treatment. The chain links TRBV5-1 to TRBJ2-2; tentative D call: TRBD1 (5 bases). The sequence came from a man older than 75 with urothelial cancer. The CDR3 reads CASSLGAGPTGELFF. The CDR3 region has the DNA TGCGCCAGCAGCTTGGGGGCAGGGCCCACCGGGGAGCTGTTTTTT.